This T cell receptor beta chain is drawn from a study of T cells in Graves' hyperthyroidism and ophthalmopathy. As regards this clonotype: Its antigen is still unknown.

Diagnosis of hyperthyroidism was new in patients aged 18 to 65, and its duration was under 2 months. Any patient presenting with uncontrolled infection, other autoimmune disease, pregnancy or lactation was left out. Fresh peripheral blood, 7.5 to 10 ml of it, supplied the PBMCs. Study-wide findings and caveats: The blood repertoire included most of the expanded thyroid clonotypes above 0.001.

Amplification targeted TCR beta CDR3 regions from RNA transcripts. During a first-round RT-PCR of the TCR CDR3, the HTBI primer set was used. TCRdb re-derived calls from the multiplex PCR reads in MiXCR, one entry per CDR3 protein. The repertoire holds 600,000 or so distinct CDR3 sequences, with 16% as singletons. CDR1 is MGHRA, CDR2 YSYEKL, per germline. The CDR3 sequence is 15 residues long. V was trimmed by 0 bases and J by 3 bases, leaving 11 bases between them. The clonotype was recovered from a woman aged 30 to 39 with Graves' hyperthyroidism. The chain joins TRBV4-1 to TRBJ1-1; D call uncertain. The sample was blood. The CDR3: CASSQDIQAYTEAFF. The CDR3 DNA is TGCGCCAGCAGCCAAGATATTCAGGCGTACACTGAAGCTTTCTTT.